This T cell receptor beta chain was sequenced in a study of T cell responses to AZD1222 COVID-19 vaccine. General observations from the study: Epitopes outside B.1.351 and B.1.1.7 mutated regions reportedly drew nearly half of spike TCRs. All repertoire sampling was performed exclusively after the peak T cell response. Clonal diversity was possibly underestimated, and the donors were mostly white British, with more females. Vaccination with two AZD1222 doses was followed by a rise in Spike-specific TCR breadth and depth.

CDR1 is LGHDT, CDR2 YNNKEL, per germline (reference sequence). The CDR3 is 14 amino acids. Between the trimmed V and J ends, which lost 2 bases and 4 bases, there was a span of 8 bases. This table comes from immunoSEQ multiplex PCR, and its TCRdb copy is limited to in-frame clones, with some not included. The sample lists approximately 210,000 clones, roughly 90% occurring once. Only one count was recorded for this clone. Its target is unknown. This sequence joins TRBV3-1 (or the pseudogene TRBV3-2) and TRBJ2-2; D unresolved. This TCR was recovered from an adult who received the AZD1222 COVID-19 vaccine. Sequencing used peripheral blood, obtained 28 days after the second AZD1222 dose. In DNA, the CDR3 is TGTGCCAGCAGCCAATGGCAGATCACCGGGGAGCTGTTTTTT. Translated: CASSQWQITGELFF.